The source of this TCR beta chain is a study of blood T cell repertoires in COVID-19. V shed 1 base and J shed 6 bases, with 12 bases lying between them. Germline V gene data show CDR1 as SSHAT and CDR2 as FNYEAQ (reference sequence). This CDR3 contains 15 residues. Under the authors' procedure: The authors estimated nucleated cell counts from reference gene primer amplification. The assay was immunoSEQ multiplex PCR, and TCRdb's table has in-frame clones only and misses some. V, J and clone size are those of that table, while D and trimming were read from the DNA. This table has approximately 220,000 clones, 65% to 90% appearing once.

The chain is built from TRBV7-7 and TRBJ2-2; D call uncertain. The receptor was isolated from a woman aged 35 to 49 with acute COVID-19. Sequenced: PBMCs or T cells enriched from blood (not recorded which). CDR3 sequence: CASSLGPSVAGELFF. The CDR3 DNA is TGTGCCAGCAGCTTAGGCCCCAGCGTCGCCGGGGAGCTGTTTTTT.